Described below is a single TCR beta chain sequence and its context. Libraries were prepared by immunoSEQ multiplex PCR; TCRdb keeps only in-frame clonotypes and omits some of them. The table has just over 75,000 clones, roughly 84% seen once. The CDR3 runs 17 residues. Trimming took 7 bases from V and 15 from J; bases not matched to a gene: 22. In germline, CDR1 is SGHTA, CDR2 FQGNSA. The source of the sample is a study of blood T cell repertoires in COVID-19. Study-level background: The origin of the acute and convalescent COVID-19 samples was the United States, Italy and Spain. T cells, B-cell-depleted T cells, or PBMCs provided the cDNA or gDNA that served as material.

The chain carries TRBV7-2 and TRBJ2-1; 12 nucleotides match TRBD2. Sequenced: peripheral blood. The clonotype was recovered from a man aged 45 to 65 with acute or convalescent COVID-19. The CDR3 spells CASTPATGLAGLGSTFF. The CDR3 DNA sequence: TGTGCCAGCACCCCGGCGACCGGACTAGCGGGACTAGGTAGCACGTTCTTC.